This T cell receptor (beta chain) is drawn from a study of graft-versus-host responses after intestinal transplantation. Study-level information: Isolated intestinal, liver-intestinal, or multivisceral transplants were what recipients had. Once they had received anti-thymocyte globulin induction, all recipients took tacrolimus and steroids for two to three years.

Study results and limitations: Marrow from the recipient contained GvH clones, some of which had appeared first in ileum or blood. Individuals who had graft-donor T cell macrochimerism had allografts that showed high graft-versus-host to host-versus-graft clonal ratios.

This clone showed up just once. Antigen specificity is unknown. The protocol was immunoSEQ multiplex PCR, while the TCRdb copy is restricted to in-frame clones and leaves out a portion. The repertoire includes tens of thousands of clones, 85% to 95% of them detected once, and roughly 2% sits in the top ten. The TCR originated in a human donor who received an intestinal transplant. The input for sequencing was unstimulated CD8+ T cells sorted from spleen or lymph node cells, taken before intestinal transplant.

The CDR3 DNA sequence: TGCGCCAGCTCGATCGGGGACTCCTACAATGAGCAGTTCTTC. As protein: CASSIGDSYNEQFF. The V and J genes are TRBV10-2 and TRBJ2-1; D is perhaps TRBD2 (5 bases). CDR1 and CDR2 from the germline V gene are WSHSY and SAAADI. V was cut by 8 bases and J by 0 bases, with 11 bases left in between. This CDR3 spans 14 amino acids.